This T cell receptor (beta chain) was sequenced for a study of blood T cell repertoires in COVID-19. Study background: The United States, Italy and Spain were the sources of the acute and convalescent COVID-19 samples. In each case, the material was cDNA or gDNA derived from T cells, B-cell-depleted T cells, or PBMCs.

CDR1 is MNHEY and CDR2 is SVGAGI in the germline V gene. This CDR3 has 15 amino acids. Trimming removed 8 bases from V and 4 bases from J, with 20 bases in between. During active infection, Seattle patients enrolled and were then monitored through disease. Per the original data handling: Reference gene primer amplification gave estimated nucleated cell counts. The data were produced by immunoSEQ multiplex PCR, yet TCRdb's version contains in-frame clones alone and is incomplete. V, J and clone size derive from that table, while D and trimming were established from the DNA sequence. The sample contains approximately 44,000 clones, around nine tenths of which appear only once.

The TCR comes from a man aged 50 to 60 with COVID-19, enrolled during active disease. The sequenced sample consisted of peripheral blood. V is TRBV6-5 and J is TRBJ1-2; TRBD1 is a possible D gene (6 bases). CDR3 nucleotide sequence: TGTGCCAGCGTCCGGGGGGGGGCGACGATCTATGGCTACACCTTC. It specifies CASVRGGATIYGYTF.